A selection of T cell receptor beta chains follows, all from one sample in a study of blood T cells in healthy people across ages. From the 5' RACE reads, TCRdb called clonotypes with MiXCR, one entry per CDR3 protein. The repertoire includes 910,000 or so distinct CDR3 sequences, roughly 51% of them detected once, and around 21% sits in the top ten. The sequenced material came from blood. Source of these receptors: a woman between 55 and 75 years old in good health. CDR3s include the opening cysteine and the closing phenylalanine or tryptophan. Fields, in order: CDR3 DNA, CDR3 protein, clone size, J gene, V gene, D gene. A D gene is named only where the DNA matches it firmly. Clone size is not always given. Where it is, it says once, few, many or a class for expanded clones.

DNA: TGTGCCAGCAGTGAATATGGGGGTGGGGGCGAGCAGTACTTC; CDR3: CASSEYGGGGEQYF; size: .; J: TRBJ2-7; V: TRBV25-1; D: .
DNA: TGCGCCAGCAGCCGCGACAGAACTAATCAGCCCCAGCATTTT; CDR3: CASSRDRTNQPQHF; size: .; J: TRBJ1-5; V: TRBV10-2; D: .
DNA: TGTGCCTGGAGAAAGGTTTCACCACTGGGCACTGAAGCTTTCTTT; CDR3: CAWRKVSPLGTEAFF; size: .; J: TRBJ1-1; V: TRBV30; D: .
DNA: TGCAGTGCAACCGACAGGGTTTGGGAGACCCAGTACTTC; CDR3: CSATDRVWETQYF; size: .; J: TRBJ2-5; V: TRBV20-1; D: TRBD1
DNA: TGTGCCAGCAGCTTACTTGCGGCTAGCGGGGGCCTCTCCTACAATGAGCAGTTCTTC; CDR3: CASSLLAASGGLSYNEQFF; size: .; J: TRBJ2-1; V: TRBV7-2; D: TRBD2
DNA: TGTGCCAGCCGCCCTGAGGGACGGAGGAATTCACCCCTCCACTTT; CDR3: CASRPEGRRNSPLHF; size: .; J: TRBJ1-6; V: TRBV28; D: .
DNA: TGTGCCAGCAGCTTAACTGGGAGGACGCAGTATTTT; CDR3: CASSLTGRTQYF; size: .; J: TRBJ2-3; V: TRBV5-6; D: .
DNA: TGTGCCAGCAGCTTAACTAACGGGTCTTTCTCCTACGAGCAGTACTTC; CDR3: CASSLTNGSFSYEQYF; size: .; J: TRBJ2-7; V: TRBV7-2; D: .
DNA: TGTGCCAGCAGCCCGAGGACTACCCAACACTCCGAGCAGTACTTC; CDR3: CASSPRTTQHSEQYF; size: .; J: TRBJ2-7; V: TRBV7-2; D: .
DNA: TGTGCCAGCAGCTCCGCGTACCAAGAGACCCAGTACTTC; CDR3: CASSSAYQETQYF; size: .; J: TRBJ2-5; V: TRBV7-9; D: .
DNA: TGTGCCAGCAGTACGAGGGTGTCTGATACGCAGTATTTT; CDR3: CASSTRVSDTQYF; size: few; J: TRBJ2-3; V: TRBV27; D: .